The entry below gives a single T cell receptor (beta chain) sequence along with its context. Antigen specificity is unknown. The sample comes from a study of T cell repertoires in cytomegalovirus infection. Study-wide background: Carrying CMV and the relevant HLA type showed in public TCR beta signatures. Findings and limits, study-wide: Cumulative public TCR beta family frequency identified carriers of CMV plus the relevant HLA.

The CDR3 sequence is 16 residues long. Germline V lookup: CDR1 SNHLY, CDR2 FYNNEI. V was pared by 6 bases and J by 1 base, with 6 bases of the junction left unmatched. TCRdb reprocessed the reads with MiXCR, giving one entry per CDR3 protein. The table shows 900,000 to 950,000 distinct CDR3 sequences, with roughly 30% occurring only once. V and J are TRBV2 and TRBJ2-6; 7 positions agree with TRBD1. Sequencing used cultured CD8+ T cells from PBMCs, obtained from culture after CMV antigen stimulation. This receptor was taken from a human donor in good health (CMV status not recorded). Some clones in this sample may be carry-over from other donors' samples. In DNA, the CDR3 is TGTGCCAGCAGGGCGGACAGGATGTCTGGGGCCAACGTCCTGACTTTC. Translated, it gives CASRADRMSGANVLTF.